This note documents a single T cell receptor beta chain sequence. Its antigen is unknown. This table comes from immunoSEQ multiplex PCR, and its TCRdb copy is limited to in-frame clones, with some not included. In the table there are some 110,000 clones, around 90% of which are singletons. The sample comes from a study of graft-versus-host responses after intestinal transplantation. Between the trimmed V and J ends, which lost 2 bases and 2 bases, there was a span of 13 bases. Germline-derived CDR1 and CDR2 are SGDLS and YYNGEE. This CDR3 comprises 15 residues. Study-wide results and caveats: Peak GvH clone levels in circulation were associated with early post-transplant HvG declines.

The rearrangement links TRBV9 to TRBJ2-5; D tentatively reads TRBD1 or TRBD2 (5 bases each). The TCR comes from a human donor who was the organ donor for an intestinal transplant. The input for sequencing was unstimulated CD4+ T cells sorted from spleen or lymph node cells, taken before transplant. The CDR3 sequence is CASSVSLEGQETQYF. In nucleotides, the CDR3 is TGTGCCAGCAGCGTTAGCTTAGAGGGGCAAGAGACCCAGTACTTC.